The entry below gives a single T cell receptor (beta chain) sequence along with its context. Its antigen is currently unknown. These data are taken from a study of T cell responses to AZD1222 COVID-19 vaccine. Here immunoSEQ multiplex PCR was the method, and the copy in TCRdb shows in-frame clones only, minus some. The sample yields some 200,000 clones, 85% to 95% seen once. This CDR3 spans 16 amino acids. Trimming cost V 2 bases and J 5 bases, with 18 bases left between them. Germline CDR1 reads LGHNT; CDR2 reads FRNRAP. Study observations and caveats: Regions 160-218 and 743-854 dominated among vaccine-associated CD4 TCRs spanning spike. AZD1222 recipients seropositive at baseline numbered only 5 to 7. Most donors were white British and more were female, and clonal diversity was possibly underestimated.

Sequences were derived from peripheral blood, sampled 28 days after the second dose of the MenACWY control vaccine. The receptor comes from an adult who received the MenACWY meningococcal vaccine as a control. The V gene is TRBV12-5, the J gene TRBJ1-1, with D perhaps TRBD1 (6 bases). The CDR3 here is CASGLPPGQRNTEAFF. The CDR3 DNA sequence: TGTGCTAGTGGTTTGCCCCCGGGACAAAGGAATACTGAAGCTTTCTTT.